The 15 T cell receptor beta chains presented below share a single source sample, sequenced in a study of shared clonotypes between healthy human individuals. Data came from immunoSEQ multiplex PCR; TCRdb stores just in-frame clones and leaves some out. The sample includes about 1.5 million clones, nearly 99% of them seen just once. The sample consisted of naive CD4+ T cells sorted from blood. Subset: CD45RA+ positively selected. The origin of the receptors is a man in his thirties or forties in good health.

This chain uses TRBV10-3 with TRBJ2-1; TRBD1 matches 9 bases. The CDR3 loop spans 17 amino acids. V was pared by 10 bases and J by 6 bases, with 19 bases of the junction left unmatched. Germline CDR1 and CDR2: ENHRY and SYGVKD. As DNA, the CDR3 is TGTGCCAGCAGCCGACGACCCACCGGGACAGGGAGCAATGAGCAGTTCTTC. Translation gives CASSRRPTGTGSNEQFF.

CDR3 DNA: TGTGCCAGCTCACCCACCCGGGGACTAGCATTAGCCAAAAACATTCAGTACTTC. It yields the protein CASSPTRGLALAKNIQYF. The chain carries TRBV18 and TRBJ2-4; 9 nucleotides agree with TRBD2. The CDR3 consists of 18 residues. Looked up from germline, CDR1 is KGHSH and CDR2 is LQKENI. V lost 3 bases, J lost 0 bases, and 9 bases stayed unmatched.

The chain uses TRBV19 and TRBJ2-7, with 7 bases aligning to TRBD1. The CDR3 sequence is 13 residues long. V was clipped by 4 bases and J by 4 bases; unmatched bases: 4. Germline loops: CDR1 LNHDA, CDR2 SQIVND (reference sequence). The CDR3 sequence: CASSTSRGYEQYF. CDR3 in DNA: TGTGCCAGTAGTACATCCAGGGGGTACGAGCAGTACTTC.

The chain is built from TRBV11-2 and TRBJ2-3; TRBD2 matches 7 bases. The CDR3 has 14 amino acids. Germline V gene sequence: CDR1 SGHAT, CDR2 FQNNGV. With 5 bases clipped from V and 5 bases from J, the junction kept 7 bases outside the gene matches. CDR3 DNA sequence: TGTGCCAGCAGCATTACTAGCGTGGAAGATACGCAGTATTTT. Translation: CASSITSVEDTQYF.

The rearrangement uses TRBV5-6 and TRBJ1-2, with D possibly TRBD1 on 5 matching bases. The V and J ends lost 3 bases and 4 bases respectively, with 13 bases between them. The CDR3 sequence is 14 residues long. CDR1 and CDR2 (germline): SGHDT, YYEEEE. The CDR3 loop reads CASSSLGTTYGYTF. Here the CDR3 DNA reads TGTGCCAGCAGCTCTCTAGGGACCACCTATGGCTACACCTTC.

This chain links TRBV5-6 with TRBJ2-5; D is possibly TRBD2 (6 bases). CDR1 and CDR2 from the germline V gene are SGHDT and YYEEEE. Trimming left V 2 bases short and J 7 bases short, with 21 bases between. CDR3 length: 16 residues. The CDR3 here is CASSFWALGAGWTQYF. The CDR3 DNA follows: TGTGCCAGCAGCTTTTGGGCCCTCGGTGCGGGGTGGACCCAGTACTTC.

The chain employs TRBV6-6 and TRBJ1-1; D possibly corresponds to TRBD1 (6 bases). The V gene's germline CDR1 is MNHNY and CDR2 SVGAGI (reference sequence). The V and J ends lost 3 bases and 4 bases respectively, with 18 bases between them. The CDR3 is made up of 16 amino acids. The DNA of the CDR3 is TGTGCCAGCAGTTATGATCCACAGGGCGGAGGCACTGAAGCTTTCTTT. This sequence encodes CASSYDPQGGGTEAFF.

The J gene is TRBJ1-1, the V gene TRBV2; no clear D. The CDR3 extends over 16 amino acids. CDR1 SNHLY and CDR2 FYNNEI come from the germline V gene. V was clipped by 1 base and J by 0 bases, with 12 bases between them. The CDR3 loop is CASSEDLAIMNTEAFF. CDR3 DNA: TGTGCCAGCAGTGAAGATCTTGCCATCATGAACACTGAAGCTTTCTTT.

The genes are TRBV28 and TRBJ1-5, with D tentatively TRBD1 (6 bases). The CDR3 is 14 residues long. Germline V lookup: CDR1 MDHEN, CDR2 SYDVKM. V was trimmed by 2 bases and J by 7 bases, leaving 12 bases between them. Here the CDR3 DNA reads TGTGCCAGCAGTTTACTCCTACAGGGCCAGCCCCAGCATTTT. Amino acids: CASSLLLQGQPQHF.

The chain has TRBV19 and TRBJ2-7, with D perhaps being TRBD1 or TRBD2 (5 bases each). Germline V CDR1 and CDR2: LNHDA, SQIVND (reference sequence). The CDR3 runs to 16 residues. V was cut by 6 bases and J by 3 bases, with 21 bases left in between. The CDR3 protein is CASRGERGLANYEQYF. CDR3 DNA sequence: TGTGCCAGTAGAGGCGAGAGGGGCTTAGCTAACTACGAGCAGTACTTC.

Details on this clone: The junction departs from the called germline gene at one end, perhaps through a read error. V and J are TRBV6-4 and TRBJ2-3; TRBD2 matches at 10 bases. Looked up from germline, CDR1 is MRHNA and CDR2 is SNTAGT. This CDR3 contains 14 residues. The DNA for the CDR3 is TGTGCCACCAGTCTAGCGGGGGGCACAGATACGCAGTATTTT. Residues: CATSLAGGTDTQYF.

The chain combines TRBV25-1 with TRBJ2-7, with D possibly being TRBD1 (5 bases). CDR1 is MGHDK, CDR2 SYGVNS, per germline. The CDR3 contains 16 residues. V shed 1 base and J shed 3 bases, with 16 bases lying between them. CDR3: CASSEFSQGLGYEQYF. The CDR3 DNA reads TGTGCCAGCAGTGAATTTTCGCAGGGTCTGGGCTACGAGCAGTACTTC.

The chain links TRBV18 to TRBJ2-3; no reliable D call. Germline lookup yields CDR1 KGHSH and CDR2 LQKENI. The V end was cut by 4 bases, the J end by 4 bases, with 15 bases between. The CDR3 totals 15 residues. This CDR3 is CASSLLLPQSDTQYF. In nucleotides, the CDR3 is TGTGCCAGCTCACTTTTGCTGCCTCAATCAGATACGCAGTATTTT.

V and J are TRBV5-6 and TRBJ2-1, with D perhaps matching TRBD2 (7 bases). The V end lost 4 bases, the J end lost 1 base, and 12 bases lay between the germline ends. The CDR3 runs to 15 residues. Germline V lookup: CDR1 SGHDT, CDR2 YYEEEE. In DNA form, the CDR3 reads TGTGCCAGCAGCCAAAGGGGGGGTTCCTACAATGAGCAGTTCTTC. Translating gives CASSQRGGSYNEQFF. The full variable domain, completed using reference TRBV5-6 and TRBJ2-1, is DAGVTQSPTHLIKTRGQQVTLRCSPKSGHDTVSWYQQALGQGPQFIFQYYEEEERQRGNFPDRFSGHQFPNYSSELNVNALLLGDSALYLCASSQRGGSYNEQFFGPGTRLTVL.

This rearrangement joins TRBV19 to TRBJ2-3; TRBD2 aligns across 13 bases. Germline assignment: CDR1 LNHDA and CDR2 SQIVND (reference sequence). V lost 6 bases, J lost 8 bases, and 8 bases stayed unmatched. The CDR3 contains 15 residues. As DNA, the CDR3 is TGTGCCAGTAGGCCCCGGACTAGCGGGAGTGGTACGCAGTATTTT. It yields the protein CASRPRTSGSGTQYF.